Listed below are T cell receptor beta chains from one sample, sequenced in a study of CD8 T cells in ankylosing spondylitis. TCRdb ran MiXCR on the 5' RACE reads and lists one entry per CDR3 protein. The sample carries around 770,000 distinct CDR3 sequences, approximately 10% recorded once. Input material: blood, either unsorted or a sorted T cell fraction (not recorded which). These receptors came from a male donor with ankylosing spondylitis. The CDR3 runs from the conserved cysteine through the conserved F or W. The D gene is left open where the match is weak. The size field is filled for only some rows; it gives once, few, many or a size class.

V	size	length	D	J	DNA	CDR3
TRBV20-1	many	11	NA	TRBJ1-5	TGCAGTGCTAGTTCCCGTCAGCCCCAGCATTTT	CSASSRQPQHF
TRBV5-1	NA	14	TRBD1	TRBJ2-7	TGCGCCAGCAGAGAACAGGGGGGAACGGGAGAGCAGTACTTC	CASREQGGTGEQYF
TRBV5-1	NA	19	NA	TRBJ1-3	TGCGCCAGCAGCTTGGCCGCCGGTGGGGGATCGTCCTCTGGAAACACCATATATTTT	CASSLAAGGGSSSGNTIYF
TRBV11-2	few	14	NA	TRBJ2-1	TGTGCCAGCAGCCCACAGCCGTTATTCAATGAGCAGTTCTTC	CASSPQPLFNEQFF
TRBV20-1	few	13	NA	TRBJ2-7	TGCAGTGCTCCACAAGGGGCAGTCTACGAGCAGTACTTC	CSAPQGAVYEQYF
TRBV29-1	few	12	NA	TRBJ1-1	TGCAGCGCCGAAGAGGTGGACACTGAAGCTTTCTTT	CSAEEVDTEAFF
TRBV7-9	NA	11	NA	TRBJ2-7	TGTGCCAGCAGCTTAGCCCCCCTTAAGTACTTC	CASSLAPLKYF
TRBV5-4	few	16	NA	TRBJ1-4	TGTGCCAGCAGCTTGGATCTGGCAATAGGAAGTGAAAAACTGTTTTTT	CASSLDLAIGSEKLFF
TRBV3-1	few	18	NA	TRBJ2-7	TGTGCCAGCACCCCTGAGAAAATTCCTATCCGTGGCTCCTACGAGCAGTACTTC	CASTPEKIPIRGSYEQYF
TRBV5-1	few	14	TRBD1	TRBJ2-7	TGCGCCAGCAGCTGGGTGACAGGGTCCTACGAGCAGTACTTC	CASSWVTGSYEQYF
TRBV5-1	few	15	NA	TRBJ2-7	TGCGCCAGCAGCTTGGCGGTTGGGTCCATCTACGAGCAGTACTTC	CASSLAVGSIYEQYF
TRBV25-1	few	15	TRBD1	TRBJ2-7	TGTGCCAGCAGTGATCCGGGACAGGGGGAAAGCGAGCAGTACTTC	CASSDPGQGESEQYF
TRBV5-1	many	14	NA	TRBJ1-2	TGCGCCAGCAGCCTAACGACAGAAAACCCGGGCTACACCTTC	CASSLTTENPGYTF
TRBV7-6	NA	15	TRBD1	TRBJ2-2	TGTGCCAGCAGCAACGTTGGACAGGGCGCCGGGGAGCTGTTTTTT	CASSNVGQGAGELFF
TRBV12-3/TRBV12-4	few	13	TRBD1	TRBJ1-2	TGTGCCAGCAGTTTGAGACAGGGTTGGGGCTACACCTTC	CASSLRQGWGYTF